The 27 T cell receptor beta chains reported below all come from one sample, sequenced in a study of cytomegalovirus exposure and HLA in healthy donors. Profiled with immunoSEQ multiplex PCR; TCRdb holds only in-frame clones, not every one. Of 82,000 or so clones in the sample, roughly 94% were seen once. The sequenced sample consisted of PBMCs. The source is a woman aged 18-35 years in good health and CMV-seronegative.

CDR3 nucleotide sequence: TGTGCCAGCAGTCAAACAGGGTTCAGCACAGATACGCAGTATTTT. Translation: CASSQTGFSTDTQYF. The chain recombines TRBV6-5 with TRBJ2-3, with D tentatively TRBD1 (6 bases). The CDR3 is made up of 15 amino acids. Trimming stripped 5 bases from V and 0 bases from J, with 12 bases between. The germline V gene encodes CDR1 MNHEY and CDR2 SVGAGI.

This chain joins TRBV9 and TRBJ1-5; possible D gene TRBD1, 5 bases. CDR1 is SGDLS and CDR2 is YYNGEE in the germline V gene. This CDR3 comprises 14 residues. Trimming shortened V by 3 bases and J by 4 bases, and 11 bases separated the two germline ends. The CDR3 spells CASSAGTANQPQHF. The DNA for the CDR3 is TGTGCCAGCAGCGCCGGGACTGCAAATCAGCCCCAGCATTTT.

The genes are TRBV4-1 and TRBJ2-1, with D possibly TRBD1 on 7 matching bases. Germline V gene data show CDR1 as MGHRA and CDR2 as YSYEKL. Trimming stripped 6 bases from V and 4 bases from J, with 16 bases between. The CDR3 spans 15 residues. CDR3 residues: CASSPQGGTYNEQFF. CDR3 nucleotides: TGCGCCAGCAGTCCGCAGGGGGGTACATACAATGAGCAGTTCTTC.

This chain uses TRBV18 with TRBJ2-7, with a weak D call TRBD1 (5 bases). The CDR3 totals 13 residues. Trimming removed 6 bases from V and 5 bases from J, with 14 bases in between. The V gene's germline CDR1 is KGHSH and CDR2 LQKENI. CDR3 nucleotide sequence: TGTGCCAGCTCCCAAGCCCTCAGGGACGAGCAGTACTTC. Residues: CASSQALRDEQYF.

This chain joins TRBV4-3 and TRBJ1-2, with D possibly matching TRBD1 (6 bases). CDR3 length equals 17 residues. Trimming pared 1 base from V and 4 bases from J, leaving 19 bases between. Germline-derived CDR1 and CDR2 are LGHNA and YSLEER. The CDR3 here is CASSQGGTGGGSYGYTF. The CDR3 coding sequence is TGCGCCAGCAGCCAAGGGGGAACGGGAGGGGGATCCTATGGCTACACCTTC.

The chain couples TRBV5-1 to TRBJ2-5; 7 positions match TRBD1. CDR1 is SGHRS and CDR2 is YFSETQ in the germline V gene. This CDR3 has 13 amino acids. Trimming at V came to 3 bases and at J to 3 bases, leaving 2 bases not matched to a gene. For the CDR3, the DNA is TGCGCCAGCAGCTCTGGACAGGAAGAGACCCAGTACTTC. Its protein product is CASSSGQEETQYF.

This clone is a singleton in its sample. This rearrangement joins TRBV5-1 to TRBJ1-4, with a tentative D call TRBD1 (5 bases). Per the germline V gene, CDR1 is SGHRS and CDR2 is YFSETQ. V lost 1 base, J lost 8 bases, and 12 bases lay in between. This CDR3 is 14 amino acids long. CDR3 sequence reads: CASSLSREDEKLFF. The CDR3 DNA reads as TGCGCCAGCAGCTTGTCCAGGGAGGACGAAAAACTGTTTTTT.

CDR3 in amino acids: CASSPPGALRDRGDNEQFF. In DNA, the CDR3 is TGTGCCAGCTCACCACCAGGGGCGCTCCGGGACAGGGGAGACAATGAGCAGTTCTTC. This chain uses TRBV18 with TRBJ2-1; 10 bases fit TRBD1. Germline V gives CDR1 KGHSH, CDR2 LQKENI. This CDR3 is 19 amino acids long. The ends lost 0 bases at V and 5 bases at J; junction bases unmatched: 13.

Only one count was recorded for this clone. The V call is TRBV6-1, the J call TRBJ2-7, with 8 bases lining up with TRBD2. Germline V gene data show CDR1 as MNHNS and CDR2 as SASEGT. The junction had 3 bases not matched to a gene; V was cut back by 0 bases and J by 5 bases. The CDR3 consists of 14 residues. CDR3 sequence: CASSEAPGGDEQYF. DNA of the CDR3: TGTGCCAGCAGTGAAGCGCCGGGGGGGGACGAGCAGTACTTC.

This sequence joins TRBV2 and TRBJ2-3; D is possibly TRBD1 (8 bases). Germline V gives CDR1 SNHLY, CDR2 FYNNEI. This CDR3 has 15 residues. V lost 0 bases and J 6 bases, leaving 13 bases between the germline ends. Here the CDR3 reads CASSEAYRGGDTQYF. In nucleotides, the CDR3 is TGTGCCAGCAGTGAAGCGTACAGGGGGGGGGATACGCAGTATTTT.

This chain joins TRBV7-2 and TRBJ1-2; the match to TRBD1 covers 8 bases. With 2 bases clipped from V and 2 bases from J, the junction kept 4 bases outside the gene matches. This CDR3 has 15 amino acids. Germline loops: CDR1 SGHTA, CDR2 FQGNSA. CDR3 amino acids: CASSLRQGANYGYTF. As DNA, the CDR3 is TGTGCCAGCAGCTTACGTCAGGGGGCGAACTATGGCTACACCTTC.

This clone appeared once. The chain couples TRBV19 to TRBJ2-3, with TRBD2 matching 7 bases. The germline V gene encodes CDR1 LNHDA and CDR2 SQIVND (reference sequence). The CDR3 length is 14 residues. With 5 bases clipped from V and 6 bases from J, the junction kept 8 bases outside the gene matches. CDR3 bases: TGTGCCAGTAGTTTGGGGGGGACTACCGATACGCAGTATTTT. Its translation: CASSLGGTTDTQYF. Together with reference TRBV19 and TRBJ2-3, the CDR3 gives the full variable domain: DGGITQSPKYLFRKEGQNVTLSCEQNLNHDAMYWYRQDPGQGLRLIYYSQIVNDFQKGDIAEGYSVSREKKESFPLTVTSAQKNPTAFYLCASSLGGTTDTQYFGPGTRLTVL.

The chain couples TRBV4-3 to TRBJ2-1; D unclear. V was pared by 0 bases and J by 6 bases, with 9 bases between. Germline V lookup: CDR1 LGHNA, CDR2 YSLEER. The CDR3 is 14 amino acids. DNA for the CDR3: TGCGCCAGCAGCCAAGAGTACACCGTCAATGAGCAGTTCTTC. This translates into CASSQEYTVNEQFF.

The chain links TRBV28 to TRBJ1-5; 9 bases match TRBD1. This CDR3 is 15 amino acids long. J was trimmed by 2 bases and V by 4 bases; bases with no gene match: 3. Germline CDR1 and CDR2: MDHEN and SYDVKM. CDR3 DNA sequence: TGTGCCAGCAGTTGGACAGGGGTTGGCAATCAGCCCCAGCATTTT. The encoded protein is CASSWTGVGNQPQHF.

The rearrangement uses TRBV5-1 and TRBJ2-3; D gene unclear. CDR3 size: 15 residues. V was pared by 4 bases and J by 0 bases, with 12 bases between. Germline V gives CDR1 SGHRS, CDR2 YFSETQ. CDR3 bases: TGCGCCAGCAGCATCCAGGATGAGAGCACAGATACGCAGTATTTT. Residues: CASSIQDESTDTQYF.

The chain combines TRBV6-5 with TRBJ1-2; 7 bases are shared with TRBD1. Per germline, CDR1 MNHEY and CDR2 SVGAGI. Trimming cost V 5 bases and J 6 bases; bases outside gene matches: 6. This CDR3 has 13 amino acids. The CDR3 region is CASSPDRAHGYTF. CDR3 DNA: TGTGCCAGCAGTCCCGACAGGGCGCATGGCTACACCTTC.

CDR3 DNA sequence: TGTGCCAGCAGCTTAGGGTCTAGCGGTGGCTACAATGAGCAGTTCTTC. This sequence encodes CASSLGSSGGYNEQFF. The J gene is TRBJ2-1, the V gene TRBV11-3; TRBD2 agrees at 7 bases. Losses at the gene ends were 1 base for V and 3 bases for J; bases not matched to a gene: 6. This CDR3 comprises 16 residues. CDR1 is SGHNT and CDR2 is YENEEA in the germline V gene. Using reference TRBV11-3 and TRBJ2-1 for the parts outside the CDR3, the full variable domain is EAGVVQSPRYKIIEKKQPVAFWCNPISGHNTLYWYLQNLGQGPELLIRYENEEAVDDSQLPKDRFSAERLKGVDSTLKIQPAELGDSAVYLCASSLGSSGGYNEQFFGPGTRLTVL.

The CDR3 sequence is CASGRTGYDNEQFF. The CDR3 nucleotides are TGTGCTAGTGGTAGGACAGGGTACGACAATGAGCAGTTCTTC. The chain has TRBV12-5 and TRBJ2-1; 8 nucleotides line up with TRBD1. Germline-derived CDR1 and CDR2 are LGHNT and FRNRAP. The CDR3 sequence is 14 residues long. V dropped 5 bases and J dropped 5; count of bases not matched to a gene: 5.

V usage is TRBV7-9 and J usage is TRBJ2-2, with D unclear. The CDR3 extends over 13 amino acids. Germline CDR1 reads SEHNR; CDR2 reads FQNEAQ (reference sequence). Trimming left V 11 bases short and J 6 bases short, with 16 bases between. The DNA of the CDR3 is TGTGCCGATACCGGGTCTAACGCCGGGGAGCTGTTTTTT. The encoded protein is CADTGSNAGELFF.

The genes are TRBV7-8 and TRBJ2-1, with 11 bases identical to TRBD2. CDR3 length: 16 amino acids. Germline CDR1 is SGHVS and CDR2 is FQNEAQ. V shed 0 bases and J 6 bases; nucleotides not matched to a gene: 4. As DNA, the CDR3 is TGTGCCAGCAGCTTAGCGCTAGCGGGAGGATCCAATGAGCAGTTCTTC. Protein: CASSLALAGGSNEQFF.

This chain links TRBV18 with TRBJ2-4, with unresolved D. Trimming pared 1 base from V and 0 bases from J, leaving 10 bases between. CDR1 and CDR2 (germline): KGHSH, LQKENI. This CDR3 comprises 16 residues. The CDR3 DNA sequence: TGTGCCAGCTCACCACAGCCCCGTTCAGCCAAAAACATTCAGTACTTC. Translated, it gives CASSPQPRSAKNIQYF.

The CDR3 sequence is CASRYRDRAYGYTF. The CDR3, as DNA: TGTGCCAGCAGGTACCGGGACAGGGCTTATGGCTACACCTTC. The chain uses TRBV6-5 and TRBJ1-2; 9 positions match TRBD1. J gave up 5 bases and V 6 bases, and 7 bases lay outside the gene matches. Looked up from germline, CDR1 is MNHEY and CDR2 is SVGAGI. CDR3 length: 14 amino acids.

V usage is TRBV7-8 and J usage is TRBJ2-7, with 10 bases matching TRBD2. V shed 5 bases and J 5 bases; nucleotides not matched to a gene: 6. The CDR3 is made up of 14 amino acids. CDR1 SGHVS and CDR2 FQNEAQ come from the germline V gene. The CDR3 sequence: CASSTRTSGNEQYF. The CDR3 DNA reads as TGTGCCAGCAGCACCAGGACTAGCGGAAACGAGCAGTACTTC.

The chain uses TRBV7-6 and TRBJ1-4; 12 nucleotides align to TRBD1. Germline V lookup: CDR1 SGHVS, CDR2 FNYEAQ. The CDR3 spans 14 residues. V was clipped by 6 bases and J by 6 bases; unmatched bases: 2. The CDR3 DNA reads as TGTGCCAGCAGTCGGGACAGGGGGCATGAAAAACTGTTTTTT. Its protein product is CASSRDRGHEKLFF.

The chain combines TRBV28 with TRBJ2-7; 7 nucleotides line up with TRBD2. Germline CDR1 reads MDHEN; CDR2 reads SYDVKM. The CDR3 loop spans 14 amino acids. The ends lost 4 bases at V and 2 bases at J; junction bases unmatched: 5. The CDR3 sequence is CASSWTRSAYEQYF. In DNA form, the CDR3 reads TGTGCCAGCAGTTGGACTAGGTCCGCCTACGAGCAGTACTTC.

This sequence joins TRBV7-2 and TRBJ2-7, with D unclear. Germline CDR1 and CDR2: SGHTA and FQGNSA. This CDR3 is 14 amino acids long. Deletions cut 0 bases from V and 3 bases from J, with 9 bases between. For the CDR3, the DNA is TGTGCCAGCAGCTTAGCGTTCAGAAGCTACGAGCAGTACTTC. Protein: CASSLAFRSYEQYF.

The chain recombines TRBV7-2 with TRBJ2-5; 7 nucleotides line up with TRBD2. In germline, CDR1 is SGHTA, CDR2 FQGNSA. V was pared by 3 bases and J by 1 base, with 2 bases of the junction left unmatched. The CDR3 covers 14 residues. CDR3 region: CASSFRGSQETQYF. The CDR3 DNA reads TGTGCCAGCAGCTTTCGCGGGAGCCAAGAGACCCAGTACTTC.